The 24 T cell receptor beta chains listed next were all sequenced from one sample in a study of beta chain features in type 1 diabetes. Study outcomes and limitations: In all four CD4+ subsets, TCRB CDR3 length was significantly, moderately reduced in type 1 diabetes.

These receptors have no known antigen. The authors reverse transcribed all of the isolated RNA, so sequencing captured expressed TCRB transcripts. TCRdb's table, derived via immunoSEQ multiplex PCR, lists solely in-frame clones and lacks some. Of about 650,000 clones listed, roughly an eighth are singletons. Sample: naive CD4+ T cells from blood. These receptors came from a man aged 25 to 40 with type 1 diabetes.

This clone has a handful of counts. This chain uses TRBV15 with TRBJ2-1; no clear D. The V and J ends lost 4 bases and 2 bases respectively, with 6 bases between them. The CDR3 is 13 residues long. Looked up from germline, CDR1 is LNHNV and CDR2 is YYDKDF (reference sequence). The CDR3 region is CATSTRTYNEQFF. The CDR3 bases are TGTGCCACCAGCACCCGGACCTACAATGAGCAGTTCTTC.

The rearrangement uses TRBV5-1 and TRBJ2-5, with TRBD2 identical over 13 bases. V trimming: 5 bases; J trimming: 5 bases; junction bases outside the gene matches: 12. The CDR3 runs to 17 residues. Looked up from germline, CDR1 is SGHRS and CDR2 is YFSETQ. The CDR3 here is CASRTGTSGALLETQYF. CDR3 coding DNA: TGCGCCAGCAGGACCGGGACTAGCGGGGCACTACTGGAGACCCAGTACTTC. The full variable domain, completed using reference TRBV5-1 and TRBJ2-5, is KAGVTQTPRYLIKTRGQQVTLSCSPISGHRSVSWYQQTPGQGLQFLFEYFSETQRNKGNFPGRFSGRQFSNSRSEMNVSTLELGDSALYLCASRTGTSGALLETQYFGPGTRLLVL.

This clone was seen more than once but under ten times. The chain recombines TRBV5-6 with TRBJ1-6, with D perhaps TRBD1 (6 bases). The V end was cut by 6 bases, the J end by 10 bases, with 17 bases between. CDR1 is SGHDT and CDR2 is YYEEEE in the germline V gene. The CDR3 spans 14 residues. CDR3 region: CASTLKGGQSPLHF. The CDR3 nucleotides are TGTGCCAGCACCCTAAAAGGGGGTCAATCACCCCTCCACTTT.

The table lists this clone with a few counts. The chain carries TRBV2 and TRBJ2-5; TRBD1 matches at 9 bases. With V trimmed by 7 bases and J by 7 bases, 10 bases remained unmatched. Germline CDR1 reads SNHLY; CDR2 reads FYNNEI. The CDR3 is 14 amino acids. DNA for the CDR3: TGTGCCAGCAAGGGACAGGGCGGTTGGGTGACCCAGTACTTC. This translates into CASKGQGGWVTQYF.

V usage is TRBV9 and J usage is TRBJ2-1, with 8 bases aligning to TRBD1. J lost 8 bases, V lost 7 bases, and 11 bases had no gene match. From germline, CDR1 is SGDLS and CDR2 YYNGEE. The length of the CDR3 is 14 residues. CDR3 DNA: TGTGCCAGCGCGAGGCAGGGGGCATTCGATGAGCAGTTCTTC. This sequence encodes CASARQGAFDEQFF.

This clone showed up just a few times. This chain links TRBV9 with TRBJ1-4; TRBD1 is a possible D gene (5 bases). There are 16 residues in the CDR3. Germline-derived CDR1 and CDR2 are SGDLS and YYNGEE. V gave up 3 bases and J gave up 4 bases, with 16 bases separating them. This CDR3 is CASSAISGSFNEKLFF. The CDR3 DNA reads as TGTGCCAGCAGCGCGATTTCAGGGTCTTTTAATGAAAAACTGTTTTTT. Complete variable domain (other parts from reference TRBV9 and TRBJ1-4): DSGVTQTPKHLITATGQRVTLRCSPRSGDLSVYWYQQSLDQGLQFLIQYYNGEERAKGNILERFSAQQFPDLHSELNLSSLELGDSALYFCASSAISGSFNEKLFFGSGTQLSVL.

In this sample, this clone turned up many times. The chain joins TRBV23-1 to TRBJ2-1; 8 nucleotides match TRBD2. TRBV23-1 is an ORF for which the function is uncertain. This CDR3 is 13 amino acids long. The junction had 2 bases not matched to a gene; V was cut back by 5 bases and J by 5 bases. Here the CDR3 reads CASSSGGHNEQFF. The CDR3 DNA is TGCGCCAGCAGTTCGGGAGGGCACAATGAGCAGTTCTTC.

The chain couples TRBV4-3 to TRBJ1-6, with D uncertain. The V gene lost 0 bases and the J gene lost 5 bases, with 17 bases spanning the gap. The germline V gene has CDR1 LGHNA and CDR2 YSLEER. The CDR3 totals 18 residues. CDR3 region: CASSQDLSWRSNNSPLHF. The CDR3 coding sequence is TGCGCCAGCAGCCAAGATCTCTCGTGGCGTAGTAATAATTCACCCCTCCACTTT.

The chain uses TRBV6-1 and TRBJ2-1; D ambiguous. The CDR3 totals 14 residues. The ends were cut back, 4 bases at V and 0 bases at J, with 7 bases in the middle. CDR1 and CDR2 from the germline V gene are MNHNS and SASEGT. CDR3 DNA sequence: TGTGCCAGCAGTGCCGACCTCTCCTACAATGAGCAGTTCTTC. Its translation is CASSADLSYNEQFF.

In its sample, this clone was seen a few times. The V and J genes are TRBV30 and TRBJ2-1, with TRBD1 matching 9 bases. The ends lost 3 bases at V and 4 bases at J; junction bases unmatched: 7. The CDR3 has 15 amino acids. Per the germline V gene, CDR1 is GTSNPN and CDR2 is SVGIG (reference sequence). CDR3 DNA sequence: TGTGCCTGGAGGGAGGGACAGGGCCGTTACAATGAGCAGTTCTTC. Its protein product is CAWREGQGRYNEQFF.

There are a few counts of this clone. The gene calls are TRBV9 and TRBJ1-1; no reliable D call. The V gene lost 1 base and the J gene lost 8 bases, with 6 bases spanning the gap. This CDR3 spans 11 amino acids. CDR1 and CDR2 from the germline V gene are SGDLS and YYNGEE. The CDR3: CASSVWEEAFF. CDR3 DNA sequence: TGTGCCAGCAGCGTATGGGAAGAAGCTTTCTTT.

This clone has more than one count but fewer than ten. The chain couples TRBV19 to TRBJ2-5; 7 bases line up with TRBD2. Germline CDR1 is LNHDA and CDR2 is SQIVND (reference sequence). The CDR3 contains 16 residues. The trim removed 6 bases at V and 5 bases at J, leaving 15 bases unmatched. As DNA, the CDR3 is TGTGCCAGTAGGAACGACCGGGGAGGGACCCCCGAGACCCAGTACTTC. Amino acid sequence: CASRNDRGGTPETQYF.

This sequence joins TRBV9 and TRBJ2-2; D is unclear. CDR1 and CDR2 from the germline V gene are SGDLS and YYNGEE. The CDR3 totals 13 residues. Trimming took off 0 bases at V and 6 bases at J, with 6 bases between the two ends. The CDR3 is CASSVEWSGELFF. The CDR3 DNA sequence: TGTGCCAGCAGCGTAGAATGGTCCGGGGAGCTGTTTTTT.

Only a few counts were recorded for this clone. At the DNA level, this CDR3 is encoded by other sequences in the same sample as well. The rearrangement joins TRBV4-3 to TRBJ1-5; no clear D gene. Germline V gives CDR1 LGHNA, CDR2 YSLEER. This CDR3 is built from 13 residues. The V gene lost 0 bases and the J gene lost 6 bases, with 6 bases spanning the gap. The CDR3 loop reads CASSQDEAQPQHF. The CDR3 nucleotides are TGCGCCAGCAGCCAAGATGAGGCTCAGCCCCAGCATTTT.

This clone occurred a few times. CDR3 bases: TGCGCCAGCAGCCGATTAGCGGGATTCACAGATACGCAGTATTTT. Translated, it gives CASSRLAGFTDTQYF. The gene calls are TRBV4-3 and TRBJ2-3; the match to TRBD2 covers 8 bases. This CDR3 spans 15 amino acids. With V trimmed by 4 bases and J by 2 bases, 5 bases remained unmatched. Looked up from germline, CDR1 is LGHNA and CDR2 is YSLEER.

The rearrangement uses TRBV5-1 and TRBJ2-7; no definite D call. Trimming cost V 0 bases and J 5 bases, with 12 bases left between them. The CDR3 totals 14 residues. Germline lookup yields CDR1 SGHRS and CDR2 YFSETQ. The CDR3 protein is CASSLGVPTHEQYF. In DNA form, the CDR3 reads TGCGCCAGCAGCTTGGGGGTACCTACCCACGAGCAGTACTTC.

The chain joins TRBV10-3 to TRBJ2-4; 8 bases fit TRBD1. The CDR3 is made up of 14 amino acids. Per germline, CDR1 ENHRY and CDR2 SYGVKD. The trim removed 3 bases at V and 9 bases at J, leaving 7 bases unmatched. CDR3 sequence (DNA): TGTGCCATCAGTGATCCAGACAGGGGAGGCATTCAGTACTTC. This translates into CAISDPDRGGIQYF.

The CDR3 spells CASSVAPQGSNEQFF. The CDR3 DNA follows: TGTGCCAGCAGCGTAGCTCCCCAGGGGAGCAATGAGCAGTTCTTC. The chain has TRBV9 and TRBJ2-1, with a tentative D call TRBD1 (6 bases). The CDR3 runs to 15 residues. V was clipped by 0 bases and J by 6 bases, with 13 bases between them. Germline V gives CDR1 SGDLS, CDR2 YYNGEE.

A few counts support this clone. V usage is TRBV2 and J usage is TRBJ1-6; D is uncertain. The CDR3 contains 12 residues. V dropped 2 bases and J dropped 10 bases, with 6 bases sitting between them. Germline V gene sequence: CDR1 SNHLY, CDR2 FYNNEI. The CDR3 region is CASSETLSPLHF. The CDR3 coding sequence is TGTGCCAGCAGTGAAACACTATCACCCCTCCACTTT.

The V call is TRBV28, the J call TRBJ1-5; D is possibly TRBD1 (6 bases). The CDR3 sequence is 14 residues long. V lost 6 bases and J lost 4, with 13 bases in between. Germline assignment: CDR1 MDHEN and CDR2 SYDVKM. The CDR3: CASRWGQGNQPQHF. The CDR3 nucleotides read TGTGCCAGCAGATGGGGGCAGGGGAATCAGCCCCAGCATTTT. The full variable domain, rest sourced from reference TRBV28 and TRBJ1-5, is DVKVTQSSRYLVKRTGEKVFLECVQDMDHENMFWYRQDPGLGLRLIYFSYDVKMKEKGDIPEGYSVSREKKERFSLILESASTNQTSMYLCASRWGQGNQPQHFGDGTRLSIL.

This clone has a handful of counts. This chain joins TRBV20-1 and TRBJ1-2; D uncertain. Trimming left V 3 bases short and J 4 bases short, with 3 bases between. Per the germline V gene, CDR1 is DFQATT and CDR2 is SNEGSKA (reference sequence). The CDR3 covers 10 residues. As DNA, the CDR3 is TGCAGTGCTAGTCTCTATGGCTACACCTTC. As protein: CSASLYGYTF.

This clone was seen more than once but under ten times. The chain has TRBV6-5 and TRBJ1-2; perhaps TRBD1 as D (6 bases). The V end was cut by 6 bases, the J end by 7 bases, with 15 bases between. The CDR3 spans 13 residues. The V gene's germline CDR1 is MNHEY and CDR2 SVGAGI. The CDR3 loop is CASSPNRVAGYTF. CDR3 DNA sequence: TGTGCCAGCAGCCCTAACAGGGTCGCTGGCTACACCTTC.

This clone has only a few counts. This sequence joins TRBV4-2 and TRBJ1-2, with D possibly matching TRBD1 (5 bases). The CDR3 is 15 amino acids. V lost 3 bases, J lost 6 bases, and 17 bases lay in between. CDR1 and CDR2 (germline): LGHNA, YNFKEQ. The CDR3 loop reads CASSQFQGKEDGYTF. DNA for the CDR3: TGTGCCAGCAGCCAGTTCCAGGGTAAGGAGGATGGCTACACCTTC.

This clone came up a few times. In nucleotides, the CDR3 is TGTGCCAGCACGGGGGACAGGTTCACCCACAATGAGCAGTTCTTC. The encoded protein is CASTGDRFTHNEQFF. The rearrangement joins TRBV9 to TRBJ2-1, with 8 positions matching TRBD1. The germline CDR1 and CDR2 sequences are SGDLS and YYNGEE. V trimming: 6 bases; J trimming: 5 bases; junction bases outside the gene matches: 10. The CDR3 sequence is 15 residues long.